Sequencing of this T cell receptor beta chain was carried out in a study of T-cell reconstitution after alpha-beta-depleted transplantation in children. Only a few counts were recorded for this clonotype. Its antigen remains unknown. General study points: Reportedly, roughly two months post-transplant, alpha-beta T cells arose from several hundred expanded graft clones. Among T cells one year after transplant, newly produced cells accounted for most counts and diversity. Some patients showed high day-60 TCRbeta diversity, which derived from surviving recipient T cells and thymic progenitors.

TCRbeta library construction was performed incorporating unique molecular identifiers. TCRdb recomputed calls from the PCR reads with MiXCR, one row per CDR3 protein. The sample lists about a million distinct CDR3 sequences, roughly 29% seen once, with over 25% in the top ten. The CDR3 consists of 15 residues. With V trimmed by 4 bases and J by 7 bases, 14 bases remained unmatched. Germline V gene lookup returns CDR1 DFQATT and CDR2 SNEGSKA (reference sequence). The sample consisted of PBMCs, mostly from graft donor cells, taken 360 days after TCRalphabeta/CD19-depleted stem cell transplant. The TCR sequence derives from a boy younger than two who had a stem cell transplant for SCID, so the T cells may come from the graft donor. The chain combines TRBV20-1 with TRBJ1-2; 8 nucleotides align to TRBD1. CDR3 bases: TGCAGTGCTATCATATTAGGACAGGGAGGTAGTGGCTACACCTTC. It yields the protein CSAIILGQGGSGYTF.